This entry lists 32 T cell receptor beta chains sequenced from one sample in a study of beta chain features in type 1 diabetes. Findings and limits, study-wide: Type 1 diabetes patients had moderately but significantly shorter TCRB CDR3s in all four CD4+ subsets.

Their antigens remain unidentified. Expressed TCRB transcripts were sequenced because the isolated RNA had all been reverse transcribed beforehand. Data came from immunoSEQ multiplex PCR; TCRdb stores just in-frame clones and leaves some out. This table has 250,000 to 300,000 clones, roughly a quarter appearing once. The sequencing input was naive CD4+ T cells from blood. The source is a woman in her 30s with type 1 diabetes.

This clone has more than one count but fewer than ten. This chain joins TRBV9 and TRBJ1-1, with D maybe TRBD1 (5 bases). The germline V and J ends were trimmed by 3 bases and 1 base, with 10 bases remaining between them. The CDR3 spans 14 residues. The germline gives CDR1 SGDLS, CDR2 YYNGEE. Here the CDR3 DNA reads TGTGCCAGCAGCGATAGCGGACAGAACACTGAAGCTTTCTTT. Residues: CASSDSGQNTEAFF.

This clone was counted between two and nine times. The chain is built from TRBV28 and TRBJ1-2; possibly TRBD1 for D (5 bases). Trimming left V 4 bases short and J 4 bases short, with 7 bases between. The CDR3 is made up of 12 amino acids. Germline V gives CDR1 MDHEN, CDR2 SYDVKM. This CDR3 reads CASSSDSYGYTF. The CDR3 nucleotides read TGTGCCAGCAGTTCCGACAGCTATGGCTACACCTTC.

This clone showed up just a few times. The chain has TRBV28 and TRBJ2-7; TRBD1 agrees at 11 bases. V lost 6 bases to trimming and J lost 0 bases; unmatched junction nucleotides: 4. Germline V gene sequence: CDR1 MDHEN, CDR2 SYDVKM. The CDR3 has 15 amino acids. CDR3 residues: CASRGTGGSSYEQYF. The CDR3 region has the DNA TGTGCCAGCAGAGGGACAGGGGGTTCCTCCTACGAGCAGTACTTC. The entire variable domain, with the rest obtained from reference TRBV28 and TRBJ2-7, is as follows: DVKVTQSSRYLVKRTGEKVFLECVQDMDHENMFWYRQDPGLGLRLIYFSYDVKMKEKGDIPEGYSVSREKKERFSLILESASTNQTSMYLCASRGTGGSSYEQYFGPGTRLTVT.

The rearrangement joins TRBV28 to TRBJ2-7; TRBD2 aligns across 10 bases. This CDR3 is built from 14 residues. Germline values: CDR1 MDHEN, CDR2 SYDVKM. Germline trimming cut 4 bases from V and 4 bases from J; bases unmatched to any gene: 4. The CDR3 region has the DNA TGTGCCAGCAGTTCTGTAGCGGGAGGATACGAGCAGTACTTC. Translated: CASSSVAGGYEQYF. The full variable domain, with the rest looked up from reference TRBV28 and TRBJ2-7, is DVKVTQSSRYLVKRTGEKVFLECVQDMDHENMFWYRQDPGLGLRLIYFSYDVKMKEKGDIPEGYSVSREKKERFSLILESASTNQTSMYLCASSSVAGGYEQYFGPGTRLTVT.

This clone was detected a few times. The DNA of the CDR3 is TGCGCCAGCAGCTTGTCCAGGTCCAATGAGCAGTTCTTC. Its protein product is CASSLSRSNEQFF. The V gene is TRBV5-1, the J gene TRBJ2-1; D is uncertain. The CDR3 extends over 13 amino acids. The germline V gene has CDR1 SGHRS and CDR2 YFSETQ. The V end lost 1 base, the J end lost 6 bases, and 8 bases lay between the germline ends.

The J gene is TRBJ1-5, the V gene TRBV30; D possibly corresponds to TRBD1 (5 bases). Looked up from germline, CDR1 is GTSNPN and CDR2 is SVGIG (reference sequence). V lost 2 bases to trimming and J lost 0 bases, with 11 bases between them. CDR3 length: 15 residues. CDR3 sequence reads: CAWSKGLYSNQPQHF. In DNA form, the CDR3 reads TGTGCCTGGAGTAAGGGACTCTATAGCAATCAGCCCCAGCATTTT.

The chain couples TRBV20-1 to TRBJ1-2; D unclear. Germline assignment: CDR1 DFQATT and CDR2 SNEGSKA (reference sequence). This CDR3 has 11 amino acids. V was trimmed by 6 bases and J by 4 bases, leaving 9 bases between them. In DNA, the CDR3 is TGCAGTGCCCATTGGGCCTATGGCTACACCTTC. Encoded protein: CSAHWAYGYTF.

The CDR3 loop is CASSQAETTAKLFF. CDR3 sequence (DNA): TGTGCCAGCAGCCAAGCTGAGACAACGGCGAAACTGTTTTTT. The gene calls are TRBV4-2 and TRBJ1-4; D is unclear. CDR1 is LGHNA, CDR2 YNFKEQ, per germline. The V end was cut by 1 base, the J end by 11 bases, with 14 bases between. This CDR3 has 14 amino acids.

This chain links TRBV30 with TRBJ2-7, with 14 bases fitting TRBD2. Germline CDR1 and CDR2: GTSNPN and SVGIG (reference sequence). The CDR3 loop spans 16 amino acids. V gave up 3 bases and J gave up 1 base; unmatched junction bases: 5. The CDR3 nucleotides read TGTGCCTGGAGAGGGACTAGCGGGAGCGGATCCTACGAGCAGTACTTC. Amino acids: CAWRGTSGSGSYEQYF.

Points on this clone: The same CDR3 also results from other DNA sequences found in this sample. The chain links TRBV30 to TRBJ1-1; TRBD1 matches 7 bases. The V gene end was trimmed by 4 bases and the J gene end by 5 bases; junction bases not matched to a gene: 4. This CDR3 is built from 12 residues. The V gene's germline CDR1 is GTSNPN and CDR2 SVGIG (reference sequence). CDR3 protein: CAWTAGGTEAFF. The CDR3 DNA sequence: TGTGCCTGGACGGCAGGGGGAACTGAAGCTTTCTTT.

The rearrangement links TRBV9 to TRBJ2-1, with 7 nucleotides matching TRBD1. The CDR3 has 15 amino acids. The J segment lost 2 bases and the V segment lost 3 bases, leaving 5 bases of the junction unmatched. Germline V lookup: CDR1 SGDLS, CDR2 YYNGEE. Written as DNA, the CDR3 is TGTGCCAGCAGCGCACGGCAGGGGGCCTACAATGAGCAGTTCTTC. This sequence encodes CASSARQGAYNEQFF.

This rearrangement joins TRBV11-3 to TRBJ1-2; no reliable D call. The CDR3 sequence is 14 residues long. V lost 5 bases and J lost 3, with 13 bases in between. Germline values: CDR1 SGHNT, CDR2 YENEEA. In DNA form, the CDR3 reads TGTGCCAGCAGCGTTCAAGAGGGTGACTATGGCTACACCTTC. Translation gives CASSVQEGDYGYTF.

This clone turned up a few times. V is TRBV13 and J is TRBJ2-1; TRBD1 might be the D (5 bases). Germline assignment: CDR1 PRHDT and CDR2 FYEKMQ (reference sequence). This CDR3 spans 13 amino acids. Trimming removed 4 bases from V and 14 bases from J, with 18 bases in between. DNA for the CDR3: TGTGCCAGCAGCTCTCCGACGATGGGGCCGAAGTTCTTC. This sequence encodes CASSSPTMGPKFF. Full variable domain (remainder filled in from reference TRBV13 and TRBJ2-1): AAGVIQSPRHLIKEKRETATLKCYPIPRHDTVYWYQQGPGQDPQFLISFYEKMQSDKGSIPDRFSAQQFSDYHSELNMSSLELGDSALYFCASSSPTMGPKFFGPGTRLTVL.

This clone has a handful of counts. The chain carries TRBV7-3 and TRBJ2-5, with 8 nucleotides matching TRBD1. The V and J ends lost 5 bases and 4 bases, in that order; junction bases with no gene match: 9. Per germline, CDR1 SGHTA and CDR2 FQGTGA. The CDR3 runs 15 residues. CDR3 loop: CASSRSGQGPETQYF. CDR3 DNA: TGTGCCAGCAGCCGATCCGGACAGGGCCCAGAGACCCAGTACTTC.

The chain has TRBV7-9 and TRBJ2-3, with D possibly being TRBD2 (6 bases). Germline CDR1 reads SEHNR; CDR2 reads FQNEAQ (reference sequence). Trimming left V 1 base short and J 1 base short, with 12 bases between. The CDR3 has 16 amino acids. The CDR3 DNA reads as TGTGCCAGCAGCTTAGTGACAACTAGCCGCACAGATACGCAGTATTTT. This gives the protein CASSLVTTSRTDTQYF.

The CDR3, as DNA: TGCGCCAGCAGCCTAATTCCGGGACAGGGCTACAATGAGCAGTTCTTC. This encodes CASSLIPGQGYNEQFF. This chain links TRBV4-1 with TRBJ2-1, with TRBD1 matching over 9 bases. The CDR3 length is 16 residues. Germline V gene lookup returns CDR1 MGHRA and CDR2 YSYEKL. After removal of 4 bases from V and 3 bases from J, the junction contained 7 bases not matched to a gene.

V and J are TRBV29-1 and TRBJ2-7; D might be TRBD1 (5 bases). CDR1 and CDR2 from the germline V gene are SQVTM and ANQGSEA. Trimming took off 8 bases at V and 5 bases at J, with 19 bases between the two ends. CDR3 length: 13 amino acids. Here the CDR3 reads CSTQSPGHDEQYF. CDR3 nucleotides: TGCAGCACTCAAAGTCCAGGGCACGACGAGCAGTACTTC.

In its sample, this clone was seen a few times. The chain carries TRBV7-9 and TRBJ1-2; no definite D call. V gave up 5 bases and J gave up 6 bases, with 22 bases separating them. Per the germline V gene, CDR1 is SEHNR and CDR2 is FQNEAQ (reference sequence). This CDR3 contains 16 residues. As DNA, the CDR3 is TGTGCCAGCAGCCCCCTCCTGCAACGAGGGTCGGATGGCTACACCTTC. It yields the protein CASSPLLQRGSDGYTF.

The chain couples TRBV5-1 to TRBJ1-2; no definite D call. V shed 0 bases and J shed 8 bases, with 11 bases lying between them. Germline assignment: CDR1 SGHRS and CDR2 YFSETQ. CDR3 length equals 13 residues. CDR3 sequence: CASSLDISRGYTF. CDR3 nucleotide sequence: TGCGCCAGCAGCTTGGACATCTCTCGAGGCTACACCTTC.

This chain links TRBV7-9 with TRBJ2-1, with 10 bases fitting TRBD1. The length of the CDR3 is 18 residues. After removal of 5 bases from V and 3 bases from J, the junction contained 13 bases not matched to a gene. Germline V gene sequence: CDR1 SEHNR, CDR2 FQNEAQ (reference sequence). CDR3 nucleotides: TGTGCCAGCAGCCCCCGGAGGTTCGACAGGGGGCTCTACAATGAGCAGTTCTTC. Amino acid sequence: CASSPRRFDRGLYNEQFF.

CDR3 nucleotides: TGTGCCAGCAGCTTAGAGTCCGGTACCGGGGAGCTGTTTTTT. Its translation is CASSLESGTGELFF. The rearrangement uses TRBV5-4 and TRBJ2-2, with unresolved D. The CDR3 has 14 residues. Trimming pared 2 bases from V and 5 bases from J, leaving 10 bases between. CDR1 and CDR2 (germline): SGHNT, YYREEE (reference sequence).

V is TRBV25-1 and J is TRBJ2-5, with 10 bases fitting TRBD2. CDR1 and CDR2 (germline): MGHDK, SYGVNS. With 1 base clipped from V and 4 bases from J, the junction kept 3 bases outside the gene matches. CDR3 length: 15 amino acids. CDR3 region: CASSESLAGVETQYF. CDR3 bases: TGTGCCAGCAGTGAATCCCTAGCGGGAGTAGAGACCCAGTACTTC.

On this clone: Other nucleotide sequences from this sample produce the same CDR3. This chain joins TRBV28 and TRBJ2-7; 10 bases match TRBD2. This CDR3 contains 14 residues. Germline V lookup: CDR1 MDHEN, CDR2 SYDVKM. V lost 5 bases and J lost 0; bases outside the gene matches: 1. CDR3 coding DNA: TGTGCCAGCAGTCTAGCGGGAGCCTCCTACGAGCAGTACTTC. It is translated as CASSLAGASYEQYF.

This clone was counted a few times. J is TRBJ1-4 and V is TRBV7-9, with 9 bases identical to TRBD1. Trimming took 6 bases from V and 12 from J; bases not matched to a gene: 11. The CDR3 extends over 14 amino acids. Germline CDR1 and CDR2: SEHNR and FQNEAQ (reference sequence). The CDR3 is CASREQGASGELFF. The CDR3 DNA reads TGTGCCAGCAGAGAACAGGGGGCCTCGGGGGAACTGTTTTTT.

This clone was picked up a small number of times. This chain connects TRBV20-1 to TRBJ2-5; D gene uncertain. Trimming left V 7 bases short and J 3 bases short, with 9 bases between. The V gene's germline CDR1 is DFQATT and CDR2 SNEGSKA (reference sequence). The CDR3 runs to 11 residues. CDR3 in DNA: TGCAGTGTCGACGGAGAAGAGACCCAGTACTTC. Protein sequence: CSVDGEETQYF.

The chain joins TRBV5-4 to TRBJ2-1; D uncertain. There are 15 residues in the CDR3. V lost 4 bases, J lost 0 bases, and 11 bases lay in between. The germline CDR1 and CDR2 sequences are SGHNT and YYREEE (reference sequence). Here the CDR3 DNA reads TGTGCCAGCAGCCTCCACTTGAGCTCCTACAATGAGCAGTTCTTC. Protein product: CASSLHLSSYNEQFF.

The genes are TRBV2 and TRBJ2-5; D not certain. The J call may not be correct, given that the DNA end is closer to TRBJ2-7. Per germline, CDR1 SNHLY and CDR2 FYNNEI. The CDR3 runs 13 residues. The CDR3 sequence is CASSEAEYYEQYF. The CDR3 nucleotides read TGTGCCAGCAGTGAAGCAGAATACTACGAGCAGTACTTC.

This clone showed up just a few times. The CDR3 DNA sequence: TGTGCCTGGAGTGTACTAGAATCCTCAGATACGCAGTATTTT. It specifies CAWSVLESSDTQYF. The V gene is TRBV30, the J gene TRBJ2-3, with a tentative D call TRBD2 (5 bases). The V and J ends lost 0 bases and 4 bases respectively, with 11 bases between them. The germline gives CDR1 GTSNPN, CDR2 SVGIG (reference sequence). The CDR3 is 14 residues long.

This sequence joins TRBV27 and TRBJ2-1; 11 positions agree with TRBD2. J gave up 7 bases and V 2 bases, and 7 bases lay outside the gene matches. The CDR3 covers 16 residues. CDR1 MNHEY and CDR2 SMNVEV come from the germline V gene (reference sequence). The CDR3 reads CASSLTLAGGGNEQFF. The DNA for the CDR3 is TGTGCCAGCAGTTTAACGCTAGCGGGAGGAGGAAATGAGCAGTTCTTC.

A few counts support this clone. This specimen includes other DNA sequences encoding the same CDR3. V and J are TRBV6-5 and TRBJ2-3; no firm D call. V was cut by 6 bases and J by 0 bases, with 4 bases left in between. Germline V gene lookup returns CDR1 MNHEY and CDR2 SVGAGI. The CDR3 covers 12 residues. The CDR3 reads CASSSSTDTQYF. The DNA for the CDR3 is TGTGCCAGCAGCTCTAGCACAGATACGCAGTATTTT.

The chain uses TRBV29-1 and TRBJ1-3; D perhaps matches TRBD1 (6 bases). Trimming cost V 6 bases and J 1 base, with 13 bases left between them. This CDR3 has 14 amino acids. The germline V gene encodes CDR1 SQVTM and CDR2 ANQGSEA. CDR3 amino acids: CSVGLDRSGNTIYF. The CDR3, as DNA: TGCAGCGTCGGACTGGACAGATCTGGAAACACCATATATTTT. The full variable domain, completed using reference TRBV29-1 and TRBJ1-3, is SAVISQKPSRDICQRGTSLTIQCQVDSQVTMMFWYRQQPGQSLTLIATANQGSEATYESGFVIDKFPISRPNLTFSTLTVSNMSPEDSSIYLCSVGLDRSGNTIYFGEGSWLTVV.

The V and J genes are TRBV15 and TRBJ1-1; no firm D call. The CDR3 extends over 12 amino acids. The germline V gene encodes CDR1 LNHNV and CDR2 YYDKDF (reference sequence). The V end lost 0 bases, the J end lost 9 bases, and 8 bases lay between the germline ends. This CDR3 is CATSRDALQAFF. The CDR3 bases are TGTGCCACCAGCAGAGATGCGTTACAAGCTTTCTTT.